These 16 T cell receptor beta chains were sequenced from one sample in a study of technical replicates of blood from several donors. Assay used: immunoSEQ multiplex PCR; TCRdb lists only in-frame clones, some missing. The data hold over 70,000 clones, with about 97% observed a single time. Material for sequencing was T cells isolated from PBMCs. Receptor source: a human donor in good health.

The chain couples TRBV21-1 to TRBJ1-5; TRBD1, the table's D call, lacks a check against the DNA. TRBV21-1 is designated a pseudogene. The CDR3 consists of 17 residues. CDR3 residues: CASSKVGGQGPNQPQHF. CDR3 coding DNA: TGTGCCAGCAGCAAAGTGGGGGGACAGGGTCCCAATCAGCCCCAGCATTTT.

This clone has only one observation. The CDR3 DNA sequence: TGTGCCAGCAGGGGACTAGCGGGGGCTTCCCCCTACAATGAGCAGTTCTTC. This sequence encodes CASRGLAGASPYNEQFF. The rearrangement uses TRBV25-1 and TRBJ2-1; 14 positions match TRBD2. V was clipped by 6 bases and J by 2 bases; unmatched bases: 6. Germline V lookup: CDR1 MGHDK, CDR2 SYGVNS. The CDR3 has 17 residues.

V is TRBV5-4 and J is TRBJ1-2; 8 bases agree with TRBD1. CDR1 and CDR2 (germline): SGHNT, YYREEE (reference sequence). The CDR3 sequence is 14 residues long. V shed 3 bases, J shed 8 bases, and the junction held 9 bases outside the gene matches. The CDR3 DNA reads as TGTGCCAGCAGCTATTCTGCAGGGGGCGACGGCTACACCTTC. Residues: CASSYSAGGDGYTF. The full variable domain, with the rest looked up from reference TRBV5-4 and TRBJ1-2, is ETGVTQSPTHLIKTRGQQVTLRCSSQSGHNTVSWYQQALGQGPQFIFQYYREEENGRGNFPPRFSGLQFPNYSSELNVNALELDDSALYLCASSYSAGGDGYTFGSGTRLTVV.

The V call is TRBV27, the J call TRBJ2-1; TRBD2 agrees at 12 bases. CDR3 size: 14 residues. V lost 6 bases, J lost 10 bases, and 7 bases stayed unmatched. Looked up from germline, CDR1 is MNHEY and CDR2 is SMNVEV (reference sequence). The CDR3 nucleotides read TGTGCCAGCAGAGGACTAGCGGGACCAGACGAGCAGTTCTTC. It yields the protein CASRGLAGPDEQFF.

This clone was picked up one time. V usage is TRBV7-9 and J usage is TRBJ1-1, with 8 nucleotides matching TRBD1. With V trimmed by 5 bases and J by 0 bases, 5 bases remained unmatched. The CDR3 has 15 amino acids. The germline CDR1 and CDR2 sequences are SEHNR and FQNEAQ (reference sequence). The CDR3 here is CASSVRQGMNTEAFF. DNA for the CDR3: TGTGCCAGCAGCGTAAGACAGGGGATGAACACTGAAGCTTTCTTT.

In DNA form, the CDR3 reads TGTGCCAGCAGTTTAAGCGGGAGCTCCTACGAGCAGTACTTC. The encoded protein is CASSLSGSSYEQYF. V gene TRBV27 combines with J gene TRBJ2-7, with 8 nucleotides matching TRBD2. With 2 bases clipped from V and 0 bases from J, the junction kept 0 bases outside the gene matches. This CDR3 comprises 14 residues. Germline CDR1 reads MNHEY; CDR2 reads SMNVEV (reference sequence).

The CDR3 loop is CASSSRTGLQTQYF. The CDR3 nucleotides read TGTGCCAGCAGCTCCCGGACAGGGCTGCAGACCCAGTACTTC. The rearrangement uses TRBV5-4 and TRBJ2-5; 8 positions agree with TRBD1. Germline V gives CDR1 SGHNT, CDR2 YYREEE (reference sequence). The junction had 7 bases not matched to a gene; V was cut back by 3 bases and J by 6 bases. The CDR3 spans 14 residues. The entire variable domain, with the rest obtained from reference TRBV5-4 and TRBJ2-5, is as follows: ETGVTQSPTHLIKTRGQQVTLRCSSQSGHNTVSWYQQALGQGPQFIFQYYREEENGRGNFPPRFSGLQFPNYSSELNVNALELDDSALYLCASSSRTGLQTQYFGPGTRLLVL.

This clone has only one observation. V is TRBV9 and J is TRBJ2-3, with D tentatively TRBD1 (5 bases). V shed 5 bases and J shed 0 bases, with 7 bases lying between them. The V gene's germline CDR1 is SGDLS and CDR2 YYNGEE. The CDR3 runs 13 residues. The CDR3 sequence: CASSQGSTDTQYF. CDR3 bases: TGTGCCAGCAGTCAGGGTAGCACAGATACGCAGTATTTT.

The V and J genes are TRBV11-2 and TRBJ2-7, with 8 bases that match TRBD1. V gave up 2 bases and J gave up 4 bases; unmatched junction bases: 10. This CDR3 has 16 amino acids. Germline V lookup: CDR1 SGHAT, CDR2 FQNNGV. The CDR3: CASSLKLDRVLYEQYF. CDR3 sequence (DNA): TGTGCCAGCAGCTTAAAGTTGGACAGGGTCCTTTACGAGCAGTACTTC.

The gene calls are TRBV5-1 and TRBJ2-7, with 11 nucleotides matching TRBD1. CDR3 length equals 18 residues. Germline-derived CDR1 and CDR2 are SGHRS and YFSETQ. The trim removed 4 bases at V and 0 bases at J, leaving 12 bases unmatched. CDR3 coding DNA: TGCGCCAGCAGCGTCGGGACAGGGGGTAATATCAGCTCCTACGAGCAGTACTTC. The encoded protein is CASSVGTGGNISSYEQYF. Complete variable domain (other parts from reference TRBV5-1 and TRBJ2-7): KAGVTQTPRYLIKTRGQQVTLSCSPISGHRSVSWYQQTPGQGLQFLFEYFSETQRNKGNFPGRFSGRQFSNSRSEMNVSTLELGDSALYLCASSVGTGGNISSYEQYFGPGTRLTVT.

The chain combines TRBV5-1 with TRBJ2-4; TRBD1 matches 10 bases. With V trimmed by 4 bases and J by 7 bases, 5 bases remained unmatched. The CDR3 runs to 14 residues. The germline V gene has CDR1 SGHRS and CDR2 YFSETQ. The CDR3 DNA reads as TGCGCCAGCAGCCCCGAGGGACAGGGGAACATTCAGTACTTC. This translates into CASSPEGQGNIQYF.

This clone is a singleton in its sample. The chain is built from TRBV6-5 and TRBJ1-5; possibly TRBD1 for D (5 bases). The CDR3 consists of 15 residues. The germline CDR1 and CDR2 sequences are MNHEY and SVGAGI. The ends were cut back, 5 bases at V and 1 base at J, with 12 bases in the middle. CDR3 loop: CASSKGEVSNQPQHF. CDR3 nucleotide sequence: TGTGCCAGCAGTAAAGGGGAGGTCAGCAATCAGCCCCAGCATTTT.

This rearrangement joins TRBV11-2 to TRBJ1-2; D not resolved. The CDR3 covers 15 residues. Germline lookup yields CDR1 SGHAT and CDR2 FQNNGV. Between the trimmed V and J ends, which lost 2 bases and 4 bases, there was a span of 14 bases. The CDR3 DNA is TGTGCCAGCAGCTTAACGGCGGGAACGGCCTATGGCTACACCTTC. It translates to CASSLTAGTAYGYTF.

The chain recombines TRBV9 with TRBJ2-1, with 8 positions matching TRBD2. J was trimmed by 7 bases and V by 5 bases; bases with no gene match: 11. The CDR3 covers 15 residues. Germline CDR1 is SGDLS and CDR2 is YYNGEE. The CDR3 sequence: CASSTGTSGGNEQFF. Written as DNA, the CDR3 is TGTGCCAGCAGTACTGGGACTAGTGGGGGGAATGAGCAGTTCTTC.

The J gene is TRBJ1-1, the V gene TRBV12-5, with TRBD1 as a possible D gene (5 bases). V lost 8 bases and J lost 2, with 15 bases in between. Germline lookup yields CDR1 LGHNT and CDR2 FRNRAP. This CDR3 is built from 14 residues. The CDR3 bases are TGTGCTAGTAAGTCCGGGACTACAAACACTGAAGCTTTCTTT. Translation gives CASKSGTTNTEAFF.

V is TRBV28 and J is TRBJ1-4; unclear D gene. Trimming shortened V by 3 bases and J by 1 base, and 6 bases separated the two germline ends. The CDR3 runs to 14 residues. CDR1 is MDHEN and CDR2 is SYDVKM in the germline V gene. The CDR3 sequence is CASSFGRTNEKLFF. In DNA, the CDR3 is TGTGCCAGCAGTTTCGGGAGAACTAATGAAAAACTGTTTTTT.